The 9 T cell receptor beta chains below were found in one sample sequenced in a study of blood T cells in healthy people across ages. With a J-beta primer mix and a sample-barcoded 5' primer, a second PCR ran about 7 to 11 cycles. TCRdb ran MiXCR on the 5' RACE reads and lists one entry per CDR3 protein. The sample contains 1.5 million or so distinct CDR3 sequences, approximately 40% of which appear only once. The sample comprised blood. The source is a young woman in good health.

Only a few counts were recorded for this clonotype. The chain carries TRBV20-1 and TRBJ1-2, with D perhaps matching TRBD1 (5 bases). Trimming cost V 3 bases and J 4 bases, with 12 bases left between them. The CDR3 contains 13 residues. Germline CDR1 is DFQATT and CDR2 is SNEGSKA (reference sequence). The CDR3 sequence: CSASDVGGYGYTF. The DNA of the CDR3 is TGCAGTGCTAGTGATGTGGGGGGCTATGGCTACACCTTC.

The J gene is TRBJ2-3, the V gene TRBV6-5; weak D call: TRBD1 (6 bases). CDR3 length: 14 residues. The germline V gene encodes CDR1 MNHEY and CDR2 SVGAGI. Trimming took off 6 bases at V and 0 bases at J, with 10 bases between the two ends. The CDR3 loop is CASRSTGSTDTQYF. The CDR3 DNA reads TGTGCCAGCAGGAGTACAGGGAGCACAGATACGCAGTATTTT.

The V and J genes are TRBV29-1 and TRBJ2-5; 12 bases match TRBD2. J lost 7 bases, V lost 7 bases, and 7 bases had no gene match. In germline, CDR1 is SQVTM, CDR2 ANQGSEA. This CDR3 contains 13 residues. The CDR3 DNA reads TGCAGCGCCACTGAACTAGCGGGGGGGACCCAGTACTTC. It codes for CSATELAGGTQYF.

This clonotype was observed a handful of times. The chain employs TRBV5-1 and TRBJ2-5; tentatively, D is TRBD1 or TRBD2 (5 bases each). The germline V gene encodes CDR1 SGHRS and CDR2 YFSETQ. The CDR3 is 17 residues long. Trimming shortened V by 3 bases and J by 2 bases, and 20 bases separated the two germline ends. The CDR3, as DNA: TGCGCCAGCAGCTACCGGGACCCAAGGAGATTACAAGAGACCCAGTACTTC. Translated, it gives CASSYRDPRRLQETQYF.

In this sample, this clonotype turned up once. Here the CDR3 reads CASSPPTSGRDQSRNEQYF. The CDR3 DNA sequence: TGTGCCAGCTCACCGCCGACTAGCGGGAGGGACCAATCCCGTAATGAGCAGTACTTC. The chain employs TRBV18 and TRBJ2-5; TRBD2 matches 14 bases. V shed 3 bases, J shed 11 bases, and the junction held 20 bases outside the gene matches. This CDR3 comprises 19 residues. Germline values: CDR1 KGHSH, CDR2 LQKENI.

V gene TRBV6-5 combines with J gene TRBJ2-7, with 8 bases fitting TRBD2. Trimming at V came to 2 bases and at J to 5 bases, leaving 2 bases not matched to a gene. The length of the CDR3 is 13 residues. Germline CDR1 is MNHEY and CDR2 is SVGAGI. CDR3 sequence reads: CASSYGLANEQYF. CDR3 coding DNA: TGTGCCAGCAGTTACGGACTAGCAAACGAGCAGTACTTC.

J is TRBJ1-2 and V is TRBV7-3; 8 bases agree with TRBD1. This CDR3 has 18 amino acids. V trimming: 0 bases; J trimming: 4 bases; junction bases outside the gene matches: 13. Germline CDR1 SGHTA, CDR2 FQGTGA. The CDR3 nucleotides read TGTGCCAGCAGCTTAACCTCCCGCCGGACAGGGAGGCCCTATGGCTACACCTTC. Protein sequence: CASSLTSRRTGRPYGYTF.

The rearrangement uses TRBV2 and TRBJ2-3; the match to TRBD2 covers 8 bases. Germline CDR1 is SNHLY and CDR2 is FYNNEI. V was pared by 3 bases and J by 3 bases, with 5 bases of the junction left unmatched. The CDR3 covers 15 residues. The CDR3 is CASSEATSGTDTQYF. DNA for the CDR3: TGTGCCAGCAGTGAGGCTACTAGCGGAACAGATACGCAGTATTTT. Full variable domain (rest looked up from reference TRBV2 and TRBJ2-3): EPEVTQTPSHQVTQMGQEVILRCVPISNHLYFYWYRQILGQKVEFLVSFYNNEISEKSEIFDDQFSVERPDGSNFTLKIRSTKLEDSAMYFCASSEATSGTDTQYFGPGTRLTVL.

This clonotype was detected only a few times. The chain recombines TRBV12-3 or TRBV12-4 with TRBJ1-1, with D hard to call. The ends were cut back, 6 bases at V and 0 bases at J, with 14 bases in the middle. CDR3 size: 15 residues. CDR3 sequence: CASSLWTVMNTEAFF. For the CDR3, the DNA is TGTGCCAGCAGCCTATGGACCGTTATGAACACTGAAGCTTTCTTT.